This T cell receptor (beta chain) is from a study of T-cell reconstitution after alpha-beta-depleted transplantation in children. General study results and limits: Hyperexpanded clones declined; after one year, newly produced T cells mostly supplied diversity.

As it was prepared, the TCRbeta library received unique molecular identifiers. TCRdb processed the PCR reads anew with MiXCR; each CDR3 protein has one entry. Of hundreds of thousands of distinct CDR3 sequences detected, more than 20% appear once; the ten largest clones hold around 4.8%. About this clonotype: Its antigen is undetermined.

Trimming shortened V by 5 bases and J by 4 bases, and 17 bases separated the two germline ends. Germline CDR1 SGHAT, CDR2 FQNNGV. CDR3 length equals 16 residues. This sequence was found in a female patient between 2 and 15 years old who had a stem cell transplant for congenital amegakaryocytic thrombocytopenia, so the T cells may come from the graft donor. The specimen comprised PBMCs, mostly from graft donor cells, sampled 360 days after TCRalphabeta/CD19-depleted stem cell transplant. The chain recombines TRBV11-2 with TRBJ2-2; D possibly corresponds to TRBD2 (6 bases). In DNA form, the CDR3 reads TGTGCCAGCAGCAAAGGGACTCCTAGGGCCACCGGGGAGCTGTTTTTT. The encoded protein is CASSKGTPRATGELFF.